This TCR beta chain was recorded in a study of blood T cell repertoires in COVID-19 (dated by TCRdb to the early 2020s). Regarding the complete study: Samples from collaborators originated in the United States, Italy and Spain and spanned both the acute and convalescent phases of COVID-19. The repertoires were released in a freely available public database intended as a resource for research on the immune response to SARS-CoV-2. Nearly every sample came with metadata listing a de-identified subject ID, COVID-19 status, age in years and sex. The prospective study material was composed of cDNA or gDNA derived from T cells, B-cell-depleted T cells, or PBMCs. HLA class I and class II types, where available, came from metadata supplied by the sample provider rather than from assay-based typing. Samples came from the ongoing ImmuneRACE study (first 160 participants) plus 1,254 subjects from 6 global collaborators. Deeply sampled blood TCRbeta repertoires from subjects exposed to, actively infected with, or recovered from COVID-19 were included in the dataset. Study-wide conclusions, independent of this receptor: The amount of clinical and demographic metadata varied by source and participant and was provided uncurated.

TCRbeta CDR3 regions were amplified from genomic DNA by means of the immunoSEQ Assay, a bias-controlled multiplex PCR. Regarding the original processing steps: Within the assay, amplification of reference gene primers was used to estimate how many nucleated cells each sample contained. Sequence reads were collapsed and filtered to measure the absolute abundance of every unique TCRbeta CDR3 rearrangement. Productive Simpson clonality was computed per sample as the square root of Simpson's diversity index over productive rearrangements. The table was pulled from immuneACCESS by TCRdb, which kept in-frame rearrangements only. Such tables lose some clones; where checked, under half of the loss comes from unresolved V genes, and the rest has no known cause. V, J and clone size derive from that table, while D and trimming were established from the DNA sequence. The sample table records 150,000 to 200,000 clones; approximately 86% of these occur just once. The ten largest clones add up to about 7% of the sample.

Points on this clone: This clone's antigen is unknown. Base qualities were left out, and no much larger clone turns up one base away.

The collaborating institutions used their own protocols to collect whole blood in K2EDTA tubes. For TCRbeta analysis, collaborator samples were shipped as frozen whole blood, as isolated PBMCs, or as DNA extracted from either sample type. Measured from the cysteine to the phenylalanine, the CDR3 is 17 residues long. Here the CDR3 DNA is all that survives: 51 bases in frame from base 1. Trimming leaves V shorter by 1 base and J shorter by 3 bases, with the junction holding 9 bases beyond the gene matches. According to the germline V gene (reference sequence), CDR1 reads SEHNR and CDR2 reads FQNEAQ. The rearrangement combines TRBV7-9 with TRBJ1-5, and TRBD1 aligns with 7 junction nucleotides. This sequence originates from a woman aged 80 or over in a cohort sampled during active or convalescent COVID-19. What was sequenced was peripheral blood. This receptor carries the CDR3 CASSLGSTGLNNQPQHF. In nucleotide form, the sequence is TGTGCCAGCAGCTTAGGGTCGACAGGGCTAAACAATCAGCCCCAGCATTTT.